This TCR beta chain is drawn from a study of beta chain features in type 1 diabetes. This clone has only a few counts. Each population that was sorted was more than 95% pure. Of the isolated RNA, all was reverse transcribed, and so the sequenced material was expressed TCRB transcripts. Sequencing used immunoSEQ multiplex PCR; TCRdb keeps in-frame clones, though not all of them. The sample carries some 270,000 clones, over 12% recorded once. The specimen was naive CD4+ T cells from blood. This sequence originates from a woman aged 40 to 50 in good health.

This chain's CDR3 is CASRLGAGIAYEQYF. The DNA of the CDR3 is TGCGCCAGCAGACTTGGAGCCGGGATTGCCTACGAGCAGTACTTC. This chain links TRBV4-3 with TRBJ2-7; tentative D call: TRBD2 (5 bases). The CDR3 is 15 amino acids. Looked up from germline, CDR1 is LGHNA and CDR2 is YSLEER. The V end lost 6 bases, the J end lost 2 bases, and 17 bases lay between the germline ends.